These 13 T cell receptor beta chains originate from one sample sequenced in a study of beta chain features in type 1 diabetes (dated by TCRdb to 2017 to 2018). Overall study results and their limits: Type 1 diabetes patients showed a moderate but significant shortening of TCRB CDR3 length in all four CD4+ subsets.

No antigen has been identified for these receptors. Libraries were prepared through the immunoSEQ multiplex PCR assay. The entire isolated RNA was reverse transcribed using the High Capacity cDNA Reverse Transcription Kit, and thus expressed TCRB transcripts were sequenced. As stored in TCRdb, this immuneACCESS dataset retains in-frame rearrangements with V and J assigned. A fraction of the clones does not appear; measured against another copy, unresolved V genes explain less than half of the discrepancy, and the remainder lacks a known reason. Recorded for this sample are under 150,000 clones; around 9% of them occurred a single time. The biggest ten clones account for around 0.75% of the sample. Sequenced sample: central memory CD4+ T cells from blood. The receptors originated from a man aged 25-40 years with type 1 diabetes.

This clone was seen more than once but under ten times. The chain is built from TRBV6-6 and TRBJ1-6, with 9 bases that match TRBD1. Per germline, CDR1 MNHNY and CDR2 SVGAGI (reference sequence). The CDR3 sequence is 16 residues long. The V segment lost 6 bases and the J segment 8 bases; nucleotides outside the gene matches: 11. This CDR3 is CASSRFSGQGDSPLHF. CDR3 nucleotides: TGTGCCAGCAGCCGATTCTCGGGACAGGGTGATTCACCCCTCCACTTT.

This clone occurred a few times. The chain links TRBV5-1 to TRBJ2-1; 8 bases fit TRBD1. Germline V gene data show CDR1 as SGHRS and CDR2 as YFSETQ. The CDR3 length is 14 residues. The ends lost 4 bases at V and 8 bases at J; junction bases unmatched: 8. CDR3 region: CASSARTGKDEQFF. In DNA form, the CDR3 reads TGCGCCAGCAGCGCCCGGACAGGGAAAGATGAGCAGTTCTTC. Combining the CDR3 with reference TRBV5-1 and TRBJ2-1 gives the whole variable domain KAGVTQTPRYLIKTRGQQVTLSCSPISGHRSVSWYQQTPGQGLQFLFEYFSETQRNKGNFPGRFSGRQFSNSRSEMNVSTLELGDSALYLCASSARTGKDEQFFGPGTRLTVL.

The gene calls are TRBV19 and TRBJ1-4; TRBD1 might be the D (5 bases). V shed 7 bases and J shed 6 bases, with 12 bases lying between them. The CDR3 totals 13 residues. Per germline, CDR1 LNHDA and CDR2 SQIVND (reference sequence). The CDR3 protein is CASNEGAHEKLFF. As DNA, the CDR3 is TGTGCCAGTAACGAAGGGGCTCATGAAAAACTGTTTTTT.

The V and J genes are TRBV9 and TRBJ1-2, with D uncertain. The V end was cut by 0 bases, the J end by 6 bases, with 12 bases between. The CDR3 contains 14 residues. The germline V gene encodes CDR1 SGDLS and CDR2 YYNGEE. The CDR3 here is CASSVDLGRDGYTF. CDR3 nucleotide sequence: TGTGCCAGCAGCGTAGATCTAGGGAGGGATGGCTACACCTTC.

The genes are TRBV5-1 and TRBJ1-6; TRBD1 matches 7 bases. CDR1 SGHRS and CDR2 YFSETQ come from the germline V gene. The V and J ends lost 7 bases and 6 bases, in that order; junction bases with no gene match: 7. This CDR3 has 14 residues. The CDR3 loop reads CASRTGQLNSPLHF. CDR3 in DNA: TGCGCCAGCCGCACGGGACAGCTTAATTCACCCCTCCACTTT. Full variable domain (missing parts from reference TRBV5-1 and TRBJ1-6): KAGVTQTPRYLIKTRGQQVTLSCSPISGHRSVSWYQQTPGQGLQFLFEYFSETQRNKGNFPGRFSGRQFSNSRSEMNVSTLELGDSALYLCASRTGQLNSPLHFGNGTRLTVT.

Only a few counts were recorded for this clone. The chain couples TRBV7-3 to TRBJ2-6; D not resolved. V lost 4 bases and J 4 bases, leaving 5 bases between the germline ends. Germline CDR1 and CDR2: SGHTA and FQGTGA. The CDR3 has 13 amino acids. Here the CDR3 DNA reads TGTGCCAGCAGCTATATAGGGGCCAACGTCCTGACTTTC. The encoded protein is CASSYIGANVLTF.

The V gene is TRBV11-2, the J gene TRBJ1-6; no clear D gene. Germline V gene lookup returns CDR1 SGHAT and CDR2 FQNNGV. The CDR3 has 14 residues. V dropped 3 bases and J dropped 8 bases, with 11 bases sitting between them. CDR3 coding DNA: TGTGCCAGCAGCTTTACGCGGTGGGATTCACCCCTCCACTTT. Amino acids: CASSFTRWDSPLHF.

This clone was observed a few times. The chain joins TRBV5-4 to TRBJ2-3; tentative D call: TRBD2 (5 bases). The CDR3 extends over 16 amino acids. Germline CDR1 is SGHNT and CDR2 is YYREEE (reference sequence). V dropped 0 bases and J dropped 0 bases, with 11 bases sitting between them. CDR3 residues: CASSLGGRASTDTQYF. The CDR3 DNA follows: TGTGCCAGCAGCTTGGGTGGGCGGGCAAGCACAGATACGCAGTATTTT.

V and J are TRBV7-3 and TRBJ2-1; no clear D. V lost 1 base and J 0 bases, leaving 10 bases between the germline ends. The CDR3 covers 16 residues. Germline V gene lookup returns CDR1 SGHTA and CDR2 FQGTGA. CDR3 DNA sequence: TGTGCCAGCAGCTTAAGCCCGAGTAGCTCCTACAATGAGCAGTTCTTC. The encoded protein is CASSLSPSSSYNEQFF.

This clone turned up a few times. The V and J genes are TRBV9 and TRBJ1-1, with D maybe TRBD1 (5 bases). Trimming cost V 0 bases and J 2 bases, with 11 bases left between them. Per the germline V gene, CDR1 is SGDLS and CDR2 is YYNGEE. The CDR3 extends over 15 amino acids. The CDR3 spells CASSVVDSFNTEAFF. In DNA form, the CDR3 reads TGTGCCAGCAGCGTAGTCGACAGTTTTAACACTGAAGCTTTCTTT.

This clone was picked up a small number of times. V and J are TRBV7-2 and TRBJ2-3; D is possibly TRBD2 (6 bases). The CDR3 is 14 amino acids. Germline V lookup: CDR1 SGHTA, CDR2 FQGNSA. Trimming stripped 1 base from V and 6 bases from J, with 11 bases between. The CDR3 DNA follows: TGTGCCAGCAGCTTAGGACTAGAGGTGGATACGCAGTATTTT. It is translated as CASSLGLEVDTQYF.

This rearrangement joins TRBV4-3 to TRBJ2-2; a weak D match, TRBD2 (5 bases). This CDR3 spans 14 amino acids. Germline-derived CDR1 and CDR2 are LGHNA and YSLEER. V lost 3 bases and J lost 5, with 10 bases in between. DNA of the CDR3: TGCGCCAGCAGCCACACTTTAGCGACCGGGGAGCTGTTTTTT. This sequence encodes CASSHTLATGELFF.

This clone was recorded a few times. This chain connects TRBV19 to TRBJ2-3, with TRBD2 matching over 9 bases. V was clipped by 8 bases and J by 1 base; unmatched bases: 1. This CDR3 is 13 amino acids long. Germline V gene data show CDR1 as LNHDA and CDR2 as SQIVND (reference sequence). CDR3 nucleotides: TGTGCCAGTCGACTAGCGGGCACAGATACGCAGTATTTT. This encodes CASRLAGTDTQYF.